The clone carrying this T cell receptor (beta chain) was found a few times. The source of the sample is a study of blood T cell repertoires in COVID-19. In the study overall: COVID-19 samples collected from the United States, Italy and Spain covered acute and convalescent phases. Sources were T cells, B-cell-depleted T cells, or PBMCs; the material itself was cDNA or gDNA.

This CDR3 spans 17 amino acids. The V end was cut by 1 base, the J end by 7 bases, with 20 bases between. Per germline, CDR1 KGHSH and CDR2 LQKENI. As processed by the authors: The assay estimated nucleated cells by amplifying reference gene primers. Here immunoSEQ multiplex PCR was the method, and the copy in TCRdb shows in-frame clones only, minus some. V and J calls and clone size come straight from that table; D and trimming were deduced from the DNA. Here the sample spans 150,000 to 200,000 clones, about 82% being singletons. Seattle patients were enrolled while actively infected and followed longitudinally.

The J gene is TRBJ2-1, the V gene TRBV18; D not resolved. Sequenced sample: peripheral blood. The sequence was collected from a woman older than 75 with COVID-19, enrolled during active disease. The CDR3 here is CASSPRALGLTGNEQFF. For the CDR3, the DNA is TGTGCCAGCTCACCACGGGCTTTAGGTCTAACTGGAAATGAGCAGTTCTTC.